The 3 T cell receptor beta chains below were found in one sample sequenced in a study of CD8 T cells in Susac syndrome. The RNA input was about 0.5 to 1 ug, and it was reverse transcribed with random hexamers. TCRdb reprocessed the immunoSEQ multiplex PCR reads via MiXCR and lists one record per CDR3 protein. The top ten clones hold about 0.15% of a sample with about 150,000 distinct CDR3 sequences, about 95% of them seen once. Sequenced material: CD8+ T cells from PBMCs. Receptors were obtained from a human donor with multiple sclerosis.

This chain joins TRBV9 and TRBJ2-3; the D call may be TRBD1 or TRBD2 (5 bases each). CDR3 length equals 15 residues. With 5 bases removed from V and 1 base from J, the gap between germline ends came to 14 bases. Per germline, CDR1 SGDLS and CDR2 YYNGEE. The CDR3 is CASSTGPSRTDTQYF. Here the CDR3 DNA reads TGTGCCAGCAGTACGGGGCCCTCCCGCACAGATACGCAGTATTTT.

The gene calls are TRBV5-4 and TRBJ2-2; D unresolved. Trimming cost V 6 bases and J 1 base, with 13 bases left between them. The germline V gene has CDR1 SGHNT and CDR2 YYREEE (reference sequence). The CDR3 is 15 residues long. The CDR3 bases are TGTGCCAGCACCCCGGATTCGGGGAACACCGGGGAGCTGTTTTTT. Translating gives CASTPDSGNTGELFF.

This chain links TRBV30 with TRBJ2-2; weak D call: TRBD2 (5 bases). CDR1 and CDR2 (germline): GTSNPN, SVGIG (reference sequence). V dropped 2 bases and J dropped 2 bases, with 6 bases sitting between them. The CDR3 has 13 residues. In DNA form, the CDR3 reads TGTGCCTGGAGTCGGGGAAACACCGGGGAGCTGTTTTTT. Residues: CAWSRGNTGELFF.